The 18 T cell receptor beta chains in this list originate from one sample, sequenced in a study of T cell repertoires in cytomegalovirus infection (dated by TCRdb to the late 2010s). The run used an Illumina HiSeq 1500. TCRdb's own reprocessing of the public reads used fastp at Q25 and MiXCR and kept productive beta chains. Each CDR3 protein appears once, grouped with its most common genes and DNA. This sample holds approximately 630,000 distinct CDR3 sequences; approximately 25% were observed only once. 7.5% to 9% of the sample is taken by the ten largest. Source material: CD8+ T cells from PBMCs. These receptors all stem from a human donor in good health (CMV status not recorded). Some clones in this sample may be carry-over from other donors' samples.

The V call is TRBV7-8, the J call TRBJ1-2; D gene uncertain. The V gene lost 0 bases and the J gene lost 1 base, with 9 bases spanning the gap. The CDR3 has 15 residues. From germline, CDR1 is SGHVS and CDR2 FQNEAQ. Written as DNA, the CDR3 is TGTGCCAGCAGCTTAGCGCGTGTGGGTAACTATGGCTACACCTTC. Translated, it gives CASSLARVGNYGYTF. The full variable domain, completed using reference TRBV7-8 and TRBJ1-2, is GAGVSQSPRYKVAKRGQDVALRCDPISGHVSLFWYQQALGQGPEFLTYFQNEAQLDKSGLPSDRFFAERPEGSVSTLKIQRTQQEDSAVYLCASSLARVGNYGYTFGSGTRLTVV.

This clonotype was recorded a few times. The gene calls are TRBV20-1 and TRBJ2-2; 7 bases are shared with TRBD1. J lost 1 base, V lost 5 bases, and 7 bases had no gene match. Germline lookup yields CDR1 DFQATT and CDR2 SNEGSKA (reference sequence). The CDR3 is 15 residues long. For the CDR3, the DNA is TGCAGTGCTGCACCAGGGGGTTGGAACACCGGGGAGCTGTTTTTT. Amino acids: CSAAPGGWNTGELFF.

The chain uses TRBV29-1 and TRBJ2-5; 14 bases fit TRBD2. The CDR3 extends over 15 amino acids. J gave up 2 bases and V 6 bases, and 5 bases lay outside the gene matches. Germline V gene lookup returns CDR1 SQVTM and CDR2 ANQGSEA. This CDR3 is CSVGGLAGEQETQYF. Here the CDR3 DNA reads TGCAGCGTGGGGGGACTAGCGGGGGAGCAAGAGACCCAGTACTTC.

This clonotype was observed a few times. The chain joins TRBV2 to TRBJ1-5, with D tentatively TRBD1 (5 bases). Deletions cut 4 bases from V and 0 bases from J, with 10 bases between. Germline assignment: CDR1 SNHLY and CDR2 FYNNEI. This CDR3 has 15 amino acids. CDR3 protein: CASSVLGDSNQPQHF. CDR3 nucleotide sequence: TGTGCCAGCAGTGTTTTAGGGGATAGCAATCAGCCCCAGCATTTT.

The rearrangement uses TRBV12-3 or TRBV12-4 and TRBJ2-5; D is perhaps TRBD2 (5 bases). V shed 3 bases and J shed 5 bases, with 16 bases lying between them. This CDR3 region has 15 residues. For the CDR3, the DNA is TGTGCCAGCAGTTTGGCGACTACGGATCGGGAGACCCAGTACTTC. The encoded protein is CASSLATTDRETQYF.

In this sample, this clonotype turned up many times. In DNA, the CDR3 is TGTGCCAGCAGCTCGGACAGGGAGAACACCGGGGAGCTGTTTTTT. Translation: CASSSDRENTGELFF. The rearrangement joins TRBV7-9 to TRBJ2-2, with TRBD1 identical over 8 bases. The J segment lost 1 base and the V segment lost 4 bases, leaving 2 bases of the junction unmatched. Germline V gene sequence: CDR1 SEHNR, CDR2 FQNEAQ (reference sequence). The CDR3 sequence is 15 residues long.

The V and J genes are TRBV12-5 and TRBJ1-2; 8 nucleotides match TRBD1. The ends lost 6 bases at V and 7 bases at J; junction bases unmatched: 7. The CDR3 has 13 residues. The V gene's germline CDR1 is LGHNT and CDR2 FRNRAP. CDR3 DNA: TGTGCTAGTGGGTCGACAGGGGATCTTGGCTACACCTTC. Protein: CASGSTGDLGYTF.

The gene calls are TRBV4-2 and TRBJ2-2, with D uncertain. Per the germline V gene, CDR1 is LGHNA and CDR2 is YNFKEQ. The V gene lost 1 base and the J gene lost 4 bases, with 7 bases spanning the gap. CDR3 length: 14 amino acids. CDR3 bases: TGTGCCAGCAGCCAAGGCCGAGGCACCGGGGAGCTGTTTTTT. Residues: CASSQGRGTGELFF.

The sample holds a few counts of this clonotype. The V gene is TRBV7-9, the J gene TRBJ2-1; a possible D gene is TRBD2 (6 bases). The germline CDR1 and CDR2 sequences are SEHNR and FQNEAQ (reference sequence). V lost 5 bases and J lost 6, with 17 bases in between. This CDR3 is 15 amino acids long. DNA for the CDR3: TGTGCCAGCAGCCTAGGTAGCGGCCTCCTCAATGAGCAGTTCTTC. Amino acids: CASSLGSGLLNEQFF.

This clonotype was detected a few times. The V and J genes are TRBV4-1 and TRBJ1-1; D not certain. Germline-derived CDR1 and CDR2 are MGHRA and YSYEKL. Trimming pared 0 bases from V and 7 bases from J, leaving 12 bases between. The length of the CDR3 is 14 residues. The CDR3: CASSQDMAVLEAFF. The CDR3 coding sequence is TGCGCCAGCAGCCAAGATATGGCCGTCCTTGAAGCTTTCTTT.

Note on this clonotype: A much more abundant neighbour one base away suggests this may be a read error. It is likely a read error, because the conserved phenylalanine at the end of the CDR3 is missing. J is TRBJ2-1 and V is TRBV6-6; tentatively, D is TRBD1 (5 bases). Trimming left V 7 bases short and J 4 bases short, with 20 bases between. The CDR3 is 16 residues long. Germline CDR1 MNHNY, CDR2 SVGAGI (reference sequence). The CDR3, as DNA: TGTGCCAGCACCAACCGACAGCCGACGAATTACAATGAGCAGTTCTCC. Its translation: CASTNRQPTNYNEQFS.

This clonotype was found a few times. CDR3 region: CSARDGREYSFNYGYTF. As DNA, the CDR3 is TGCAGTGCTAGAGATGGCAGGGAATACTCTTTTAACTATGGCTACACCTTC. The J gene is TRBJ1-2, the V gene TRBV20-1; D may be TRBD1 (5 bases). Between the trimmed V and J ends, which lost 0 bases and 1 base, there was a span of 18 bases. CDR1 and CDR2 (germline): DFQATT, SNEGSKA (reference sequence). This CDR3 has 17 amino acids.

In its sample, this clonotype was seen many times. V and J are TRBV7-9 and TRBJ2-5; 8 bases map to TRBD1. The CDR3 has 16 amino acids. V was clipped by 4 bases and J by 1 base; unmatched bases: 8. CDR1 and CDR2 (germline): SEHNR, FQNEAQ (reference sequence). The CDR3 loop is CASSSRRDRFQETQYF. The CDR3 DNA reads TGTGCCAGCAGCTCTAGACGGGACAGGTTCCAAGAGACCCAGTACTTC.

The rearrangement links TRBV20-1 to TRBJ1-5; the match to TRBD1 covers 7 bases. In germline, CDR1 is DFQATT, CDR2 SNEGSKA (reference sequence). The CDR3 sequence is 14 residues long. Losses at the gene ends were 6 bases for V and 2 bases for J; bases not matched to a gene: 7. CDR3 region: CSARQGRRNQPQHF. In DNA, the CDR3 is TGCAGTGCCCGACAGGGTAGGCGCAATCAGCCCCAGCATTTT.

This clonotype was detected ten times or more. This chain joins TRBV7-2 and TRBJ2-5; the D is unclear. V lost 2 bases and J lost 5, with 15 bases in between. Germline-derived CDR1 and CDR2 are SGHTA and FQGNSA. The CDR3 loop spans 15 amino acids. The CDR3 protein is CASSLQANIGETQYF. The CDR3, as DNA: TGTGCCAGCAGCTTACAGGCCAACATTGGGGAGACCCAGTACTTC.

V and J are TRBV19 and TRBJ1-4; D call uncertain. CDR3 length: 15 amino acids. Trimming cost V 5 bases and J 2 bases, with 12 bases left between them. Germline values: CDR1 LNHDA, CDR2 SQIVND (reference sequence). The CDR3 coding sequence is TGTGCCAGTAGTTATCCGAGGATGACTAATGAAAAACTGTTTTTT. Translation: CASSYPRMTNEKLFF.

This clonotype came up many times. This chain joins TRBV7-2 and TRBJ2-5; 7 bases map to TRBD1. Trimming took 4 bases from V and 3 from J; bases not matched to a gene: 5. Germline-derived CDR1 and CDR2 are SGHTA and FQGNSA. The CDR3 is made up of 14 amino acids. CDR3 sequence reads: CASSSRDSKETQYF. CDR3 DNA: TGTGCCAGCAGCTCCCGGGACAGCAAAGAGACCCAGTACTTC.

J is TRBJ2-1 and V is TRBV6-2 or TRBV6-3, with TRBD2 matching 9 bases. The CDR3 length is 20 residues. Germline CDR1 MNHEY, CDR2 SVGEGT. V lost 1 base and J lost 2; bases outside the gene matches: 15. CDR3 in DNA: TGTGCCAGCAGTTACTTGACAGCTAGCGGGGCCAATCCACCCTACAATGAGCAGTTCTTC. Its protein product is CASSYLTASGANPPYNEQFF.